This record concerns one TCR beta chain sequence. The CDR3 is made up of 17 amino acids. V lost 1 base and J lost 3, with 18 bases in between. CDR1 is SNHLY, CDR2 FYNNEI, per germline. The sample is drawn from a study of blood T cell repertoires in COVID-19. Using immunoSEQ multiplex PCR, the repertoire was profiled, and TCRdb retains in-frame clones only, with some absent. The repertoire holds 150,000 to 250,000 clones, with 80% to 85% as singletons. Participants were aged about 18 to 95 years, lived in around 22 US areas, and enrolled virtually. Donors in Cohort 3 who had recovered were those with two negative PCRs, healthcare professional clearance, or resolution of their symptoms.

The genes are TRBV2 and TRBJ1-2; possible D gene TRBD1, 6 bases. The sample taken for sequencing was PBMCs or T cells enriched from blood (not recorded which). This TCR derives from a man aged 35 to 55 who had recovered from COVID-19. The CDR3 loop reads CASSEGYRLAGDYGYTF. CDR3 coding DNA: TGTGCCAGCAGTGAAGGATACCGCTTAGCAGGGGACTATGGCTACACCTTC.